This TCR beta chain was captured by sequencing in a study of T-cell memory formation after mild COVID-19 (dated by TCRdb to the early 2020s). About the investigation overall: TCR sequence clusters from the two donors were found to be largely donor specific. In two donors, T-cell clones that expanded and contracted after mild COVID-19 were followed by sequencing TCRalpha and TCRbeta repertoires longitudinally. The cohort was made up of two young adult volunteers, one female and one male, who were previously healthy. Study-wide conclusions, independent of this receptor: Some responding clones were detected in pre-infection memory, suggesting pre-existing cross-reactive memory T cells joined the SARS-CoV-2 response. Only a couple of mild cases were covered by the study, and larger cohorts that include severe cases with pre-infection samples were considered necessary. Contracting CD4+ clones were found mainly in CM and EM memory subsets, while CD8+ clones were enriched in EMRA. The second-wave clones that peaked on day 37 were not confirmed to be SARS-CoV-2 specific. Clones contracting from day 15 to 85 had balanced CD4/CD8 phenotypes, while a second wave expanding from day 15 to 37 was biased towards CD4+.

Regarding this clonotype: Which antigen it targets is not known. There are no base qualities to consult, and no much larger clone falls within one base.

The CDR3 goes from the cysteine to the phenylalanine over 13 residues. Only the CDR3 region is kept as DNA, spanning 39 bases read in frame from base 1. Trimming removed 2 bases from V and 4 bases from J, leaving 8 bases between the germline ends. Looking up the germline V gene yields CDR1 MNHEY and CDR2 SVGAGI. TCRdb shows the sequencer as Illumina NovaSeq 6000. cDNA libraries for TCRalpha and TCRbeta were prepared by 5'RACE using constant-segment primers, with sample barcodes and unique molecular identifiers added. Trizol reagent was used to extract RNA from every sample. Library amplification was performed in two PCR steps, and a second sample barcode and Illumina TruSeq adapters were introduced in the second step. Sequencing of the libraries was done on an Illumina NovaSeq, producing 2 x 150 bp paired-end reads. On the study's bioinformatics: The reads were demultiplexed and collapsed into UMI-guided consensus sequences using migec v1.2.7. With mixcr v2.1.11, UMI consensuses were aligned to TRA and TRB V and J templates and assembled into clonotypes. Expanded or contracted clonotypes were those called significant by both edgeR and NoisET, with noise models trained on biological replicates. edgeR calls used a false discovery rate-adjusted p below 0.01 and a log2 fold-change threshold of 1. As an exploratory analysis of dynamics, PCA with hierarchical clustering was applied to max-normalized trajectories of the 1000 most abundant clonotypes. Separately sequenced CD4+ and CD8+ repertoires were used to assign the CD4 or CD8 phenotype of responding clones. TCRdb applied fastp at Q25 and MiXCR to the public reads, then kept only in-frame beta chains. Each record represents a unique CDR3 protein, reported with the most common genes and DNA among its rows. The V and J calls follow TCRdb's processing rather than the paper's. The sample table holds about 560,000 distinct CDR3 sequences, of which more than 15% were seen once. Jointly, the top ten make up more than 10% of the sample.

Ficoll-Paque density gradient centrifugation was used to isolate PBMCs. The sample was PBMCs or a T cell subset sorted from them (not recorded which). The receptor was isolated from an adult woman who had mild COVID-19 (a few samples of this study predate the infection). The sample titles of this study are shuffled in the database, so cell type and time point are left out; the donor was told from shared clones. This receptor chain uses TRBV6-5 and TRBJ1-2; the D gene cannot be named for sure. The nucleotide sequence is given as TGTGCCAGCAGTTACACCGAAGGCTATGGCTACACCTTC. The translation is CASSYTEGYGYTF.